The 24 T cell receptor beta chains in this list originate from one sample, sequenced in a study of blood T cell repertoires in COVID-19. Some clones are missing from TCRdb's copy, which holds only in-frame ones; the method was immunoSEQ multiplex PCR. Among 250,000 or so clones listed, approximately 83% were seen once. Source material: PBMCs or T cells enriched from blood (not recorded which). These receptors all stem from a middle-aged woman who had been exposed to COVID-19.

The J gene is TRBJ1-3, the V gene TRBV14, with D maybe TRBD1 (6 bases). The CDR3 runs 15 residues. From germline, CDR1 is SGHDN and CDR2 FVKESK. V was shortened by 1 base and J by 4 bases, with 11 bases between the two germline ends. CDR3 region: CASSQGTADGNTIYF. CDR3 coding DNA: TGTGCCAGCAGCCAAGGGACAGCTGACGGAAACACCATATATTTT. The entire variable domain, with the rest obtained from reference TRBV14 and TRBJ1-3, is as follows: EAGVTQFPSHSVIEKGQTVTLRCDPISGHDNLYWYRRVMGKEIKFLLHFVKESKQDESGMPNNRFLAERTGGTYSTLKVQPAELEDSGVYFCASSQGTADGNTIYFGEGSWLTVV.

The table lists this clone with a count of one. This sequence joins TRBV2 and TRBJ1-2, with D perhaps TRBD1 (6 bases). V dropped 4 bases and J dropped 8 bases, with 14 bases sitting between them. The CDR3 contains 13 residues. Germline loops: CDR1 SNHLY, CDR2 FYNNEI. CDR3 sequence reads: CASSVMRGGGYTF. The CDR3 bases are TGTGCCAGCAGTGTCATGAGGGGGGGCGGCTACACCTTC. Together with reference TRBV2 and TRBJ1-2, the CDR3 gives the full variable domain: EPEVTQTPSHQVTQMGQEVILRCVPISNHLYFYWYRQILGQKVEFLVSFYNNEISEKSEIFDDQFSVERPDGSNFTLKIRSTKLEDSAMYFCASSVMRGGGYTFGSGTRLTVV.

This clone was picked up one time. The chain carries TRBV3-1 (or the pseudogene TRBV3-2) and TRBJ2-7; 12 positions agree with TRBD2. CDR1 and CDR2 (germline): LGHDT, YNNKEL (reference sequence). This CDR3 spans 17 amino acids. The V segment lost 5 bases and the J segment 3 bases; nucleotides outside the gene matches: 11. This CDR3 reads CASSRRRTSGGLYEQYF. DNA of the CDR3: TGTGCCAGCAGCAGACGACGTACTAGCGGGGGGCTCTACGAGCAGTACTTC.

This rearrangement joins TRBV19 to TRBJ2-3; perhaps TRBD2 as D (6 bases). The CDR3 contains 19 residues. Germline V lookup: CDR1 LNHDA, CDR2 SQIVND (reference sequence). V was clipped by 0 bases and J by 0 bases, with 19 bases between them. CDR3 loop: CASSIEPYAAGQSTDTQYF. CDR3 nucleotide sequence: TGTGCCAGTAGTATAGAGCCCTACGCGGCGGGGCAAAGCACAGATACGCAGTATTTT.

This clone came up a few times. CDR3 sequence: CASNAGQGTGGYTF. The CDR3 DNA reads as TGTGCCAGCAACGCGGGACAGGGAACGGGTGGCTACACCTTC. The genes are TRBV2 and TRBJ1-2, with 9 bases matching TRBD1. This CDR3 comprises 14 residues. V lost 7 bases and J lost 7; bases outside the gene matches: 10. Germline loops: CDR1 SNHLY, CDR2 FYNNEI. The variable domain in full, completed from reference TRBV2 and TRBJ1-2, reads EPEVTQTPSHQVTQMGQEVILRCVPISNHLYFYWYRQILGQKVEFLVSFYNNEISEKSEIFDDQFSVERPDGSNFTLKIRSTKLEDSAMYFCASNAGQGTGGYTFGSGTRLTVV.

This rearrangement joins TRBV5-5 to TRBJ1-1, with D possibly matching TRBD1 (6 bases). Between the trimmed V and J ends, which lost 4 bases and 11 bases, there was a span of 15 bases. The germline V gene has CDR1 SGHKS and CDR2 YYEKEE (reference sequence). This CDR3 has 12 amino acids. The CDR3 region has the DNA TGTGCCAGCAGCCGGGGCAGGGGCCAGGCTTTCTTT. This encodes CASSRGRGQAFF.

The chain couples TRBV3-1 (or the pseudogene TRBV3-2) to TRBJ2-3, with 11 bases aligning to TRBD1. Unmatched junction bases numbered 2, after V lost 1 base and J lost 5 bases. The CDR3 consists of 15 residues. Germline V CDR1 and CDR2: LGHDT, YNNKEL (reference sequence). In DNA form, the CDR3 reads TGTGCCAGCAGCCAAGGGACAGGGGGCATAGATACGCAGTATTTT. This codes for CASSQGTGGIDTQYF.

This clone was seen repeatedly, ten times or more. The V and J genes are TRBV27 and TRBJ1-5; unclear D gene. Germline loops: CDR1 MNHEY, CDR2 SMNVEV (reference sequence). This CDR3 region has 15 residues. Between the trimmed V and J ends, which lost 5 bases and 5 bases, there was a span of 16 bases. The CDR3 loop is CASSPAGRVDQPQHF. CDR3 DNA: TGTGCCAGCAGTCCGGCGGGGAGGGTGGATCAGCCCCAGCATTTT.

J is TRBJ1-2 and V is TRBV9; D gene uncertain. Germline V CDR1 and CDR2: SGDLS, YYNGEE. V was pared by 2 bases and J by 6 bases, with 20 bases between. The CDR3 loop spans 16 amino acids. CDR3 residues: CASSVWSESTGDGYTF. CDR3 sequence (DNA): TGTGCCAGCAGCGTCTGGTCCGAGAGCACTGGTGATGGCTACACCTTC.

The rearrangement links TRBV12-5 to TRBJ2-1, with 8 positions matching TRBD2. J gave up 7 bases and V 6 bases, and 8 bases lay outside the gene matches. The V gene's germline CDR1 is LGHNT and CDR2 FRNRAP. There are 14 residues in the CDR3. The CDR3 nucleotides read TGTGCTAGTGGACCGGGGGGGGCCCTGAATGAGCAGTTCTTC. Its protein is CASGPGGALNEQFF.

The DNA of the CDR3 is TGTGCCAGCAGCTTGGACTGGACAACCTACGAGCAGTACTTC. Its translation: CASSLDWTTYEQYF. The chain couples TRBV5-6 to TRBJ2-7; D possibly corresponds to TRBD1 (5 bases). The CDR3 runs 14 residues. Germline assignment: CDR1 SGHDT and CDR2 YYEEEE. V gave up 0 bases and J gave up 2 bases, with 9 bases separating them.

In this sample, this clone turned up a few times. This rearrangement joins TRBV3-1 (or the pseudogene TRBV3-2) to TRBJ1-5, with 7 nucleotides matching TRBD1. The germline CDR1 and CDR2 sequences are LGHDT and YNNKEL (reference sequence). V shed 3 bases and J 6 bases; nucleotides not matched to a gene: 2. This CDR3 comprises 13 residues. In nucleotides, the CDR3 is TGTGCCAGCAGCCACAAGGGGGCTCAGCCCCAGCATTTT. It translates to CASSHKGAQPQHF.

The rearrangement links TRBV3-1 (or the pseudogene TRBV3-2) to TRBJ2-7; 7 bases match TRBD1. CDR1 and CDR2 (germline): LGHDT, YNNKEL (reference sequence). This CDR3 spans 14 amino acids. Germline trimming cut 4 bases from V and 2 bases from J; bases unmatched to any gene: 5. The CDR3 DNA sequence: TGTGCCAGCAGCCCTCCGGGACAGACCTACGAGCAGTACTTC. Translating it yields CASSPPGQTYEQYF.

The J gene is TRBJ1-6, the V gene TRBV7-8; D call uncertain. The V end lost 6 bases, the J end lost 0 bases, and 6 bases lay between the germline ends. The germline V gene encodes CDR1 SGHVS and CDR2 FQNEAQ. The CDR3 sequence is 14 residues long. The CDR3 coding sequence is TGTGCCAGCAGTCGGGACTCCTATAATTCACCCCTCCACTTT. Translation: CASSRDSYNSPLHF.

This chain joins TRBV4-2 and TRBJ2-1; 8 bases fit TRBD2. The germline CDR1 and CDR2 sequences are LGHNA and YNFKEQ. This CDR3 has 16 residues. The junction had 3 bases not matched to a gene; V was cut back by 0 bases and J by 2 bases. The DNA for the CDR3 is TGTGCCAGCAGCCAAGAGGCGGGACTAGCCTACAATGAGCAGTTCTTC. Its translation: CASSQEAGLAYNEQFF.

The V call is TRBV19, the J call TRBJ2-5, with 8 bases that match TRBD1. Trimming at V came to 1 base and at J to 2 bases, leaving 12 bases not matched to a gene. This CDR3 spans 18 amino acids. Germline CDR1 LNHDA, CDR2 SQIVND (reference sequence). The CDR3 loop is CASSIGIRGPPRQETQYF. The CDR3, as DNA: TGTGCCAGTAGTATAGGAATCAGGGGGCCGCCCAGGCAAGAGACCCAGTACTTC.

The chain employs TRBV7-9 and TRBJ2-2, with 11 bases matching TRBD2. Unmatched junction bases numbered 9, after V lost 6 bases and J lost 9 bases. The CDR3 is 15 amino acids. The V gene's germline CDR1 is SEHNR and CDR2 FQNEAQ (reference sequence). CDR3: CASSTLSGGARELFF. The CDR3 DNA is TGTGCCAGCAGTACCCTTAGCGGGGGGGCCCGGGAGCTGTTTTTT. Together with reference TRBV7-9 and TRBJ2-2, the CDR3 gives the full variable domain: DTGVSQNPRHKITKRGQNVTFRCDPISEHNRLYWYRQTLGQGPEFLTYFQNEAQLEKSRLLSDRFSAERPKGSFSTLEIQRTEQGDSAMYLCASSTLSGGARELFFGEGSRLTVL.

This rearrangement joins TRBV4-1 to TRBJ1-5; tentatively, D is TRBD1 (6 bases). From germline, CDR1 is MGHRA and CDR2 YSYEKL. The CDR3 is 14 amino acids. Trimming took 3 bases from V and 1 from J, leaving 7 bases between them. The CDR3 DNA reads as TGCGCCAGCAGCCAGGGGGCAAGCAATCAGCCCCAGCATTTT. Amino acids: CASSQGASNQPQHF.

This clone was seen only once. Other nucleotide sequences in the sample specify the same CDR3. V gene TRBV6-5 combines with J gene TRBJ2-2; TRBD1 matches 7 bases. V was clipped by 6 bases and J by 0 bases; unmatched bases: 1. The germline V gene has CDR1 MNHEY and CDR2 SVGAGI. The CDR3 is 14 amino acids. In DNA, the CDR3 is TGTGCCAGCAGAGACAGGGCGAACACCGGGGAGCTGTTTTTT. Amino acid sequence: CASRDRANTGELFF.

This chain uses TRBV4-1 with TRBJ1-1; possible D gene TRBD1, 5 bases. V gave up 4 bases and J gave up 2 bases, with 14 bases separating them. In germline, CDR1 is MGHRA, CDR2 YSYEKL. CDR3 length equals 15 residues. The CDR3 nucleotides are TGCGCCAGCAGCCGTAACCAGGGCGGAAACACTGAAGCTTTCTTT. It yields the protein CASSRNQGGNTEAFF.

As regards this clone: A much more abundant neighbour one base away suggests this may be a read error. The rearrangement joins TRBV11-1 to TRBJ2-5; D remains ambiguous. The CDR3 is 11 residues long. Germline CDR1 is SGHAT and CDR2 is FQDESV (reference sequence). Between the trimmed V and J ends, which lost 5 bases and 5 bases, there was a span of 6 bases. CDR3: CASSNGETQYF. As DNA, the CDR3 is TGTGCCAGCAGCAACGGGGAGACCCAGTACTTC.

The gene calls are TRBV9 and TRBJ2-1, with 11 bases lining up with TRBD1. Germline CDR1 SGDLS, CDR2 YYNGEE. V lost 2 bases and J lost 3; bases outside the gene matches: 7. The length of the CDR3 is 17 residues. CDR3 protein: CASSVSTGTGGYNEQFF. The DNA of the CDR3 is TGTGCCAGCAGCGTCTCAACCGGGACAGGGGGCTACAATGAGCAGTTCTTC.

The rearrangement links TRBV6-2 or TRBV6-3 to TRBJ1-5; a weak D match, TRBD1 (6 bases). V was pared by 2 bases and J by 3 bases, with 11 bases between. The CDR3 sequence is 15 residues long. Germline V gene sequence: CDR1 MNHEY, CDR2 SVGEGT. CDR3 DNA sequence: TGTGCCAGCAGTTACATGGCAGGGGACAATCAGCCCCAGCATTTT. This codes for CASSYMAGDNQPQHF.

The J gene is TRBJ2-3, the V gene TRBV20-1; TRBD2 matches at 8 bases. The CDR3 contains 14 residues. Germline-derived CDR1 and CDR2 are DFQATT and SNEGSKA (reference sequence). After removal of 6 bases from V and 10 bases from J, the junction contained 15 bases not matched to a gene. The CDR3 coding sequence is TGCAGTGCAAGTGTGGGACTAGACCTTAGCGCGCAGTATTTT. This gives the protein CSASVGLDLSAQYF.